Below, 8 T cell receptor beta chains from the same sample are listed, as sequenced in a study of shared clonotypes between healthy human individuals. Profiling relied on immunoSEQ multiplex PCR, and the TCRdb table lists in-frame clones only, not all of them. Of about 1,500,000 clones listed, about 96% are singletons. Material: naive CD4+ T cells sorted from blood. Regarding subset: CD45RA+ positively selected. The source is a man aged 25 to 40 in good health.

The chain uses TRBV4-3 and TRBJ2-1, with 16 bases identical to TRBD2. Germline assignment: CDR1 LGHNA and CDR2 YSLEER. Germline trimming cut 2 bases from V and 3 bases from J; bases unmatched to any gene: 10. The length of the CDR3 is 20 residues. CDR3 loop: CASSQKPGLAGGPLYNEQFF. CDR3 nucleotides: TGCGCCAGCAGCCAAAAACCGGGACTAGCGGGAGGGCCCCTCTACAATGAGCAGTTCTTC.

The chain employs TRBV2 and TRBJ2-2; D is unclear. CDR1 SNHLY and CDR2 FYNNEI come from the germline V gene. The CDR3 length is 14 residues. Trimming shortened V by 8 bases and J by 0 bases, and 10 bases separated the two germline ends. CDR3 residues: CASRPSSNTGELFF. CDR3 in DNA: TGTGCCAGCCGCCCCAGTTCGAACACCGGGGAGCTGTTTTTT. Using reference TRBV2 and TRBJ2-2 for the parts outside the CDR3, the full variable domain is EPEVTQTPSHQVTQMGQEVILRCVPISNHLYFYWYRQILGQKVEFLVSFYNNEISEKSEIFDDQFSVERPDGSNFTLKIRSTKLEDSAMYFCASRPSSNTGELFFGEGSRLTVL.

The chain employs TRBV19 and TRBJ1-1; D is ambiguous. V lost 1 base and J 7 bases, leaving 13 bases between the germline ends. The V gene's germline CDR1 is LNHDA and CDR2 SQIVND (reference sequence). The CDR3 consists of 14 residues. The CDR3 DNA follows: TGTGCCAGTAGTATAGGGATGGCAGGAGGTGAAGCTTTCTTT. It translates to CASSIGMAGGEAFF. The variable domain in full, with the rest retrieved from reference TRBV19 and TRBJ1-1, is DGGITQSPKYLFRKEGQNVTLSCEQNLNHDAMYWYRQDPGQGLRLIYYSQIVNDFQKGDIAEGYSVSREKKESFPLTVTSAQKNPTAFYLCASSIGMAGGEAFFGQGTRLTVV.

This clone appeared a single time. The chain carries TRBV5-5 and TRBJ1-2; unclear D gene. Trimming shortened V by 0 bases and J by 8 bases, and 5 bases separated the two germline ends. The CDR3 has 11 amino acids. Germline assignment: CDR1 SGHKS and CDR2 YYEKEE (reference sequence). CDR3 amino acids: CASSLVGGYTF. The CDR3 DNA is TGTGCCAGCAGCTTGGTAGGGGGCTACACCTTC.

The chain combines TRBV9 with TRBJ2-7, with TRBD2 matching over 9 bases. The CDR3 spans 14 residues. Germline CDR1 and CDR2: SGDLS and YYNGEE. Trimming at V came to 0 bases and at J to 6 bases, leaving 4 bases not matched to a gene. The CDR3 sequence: CASSVDSSGTEQYF. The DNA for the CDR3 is TGTGCCAGCAGCGTAGACTCTAGCGGGACCGAGCAGTACTTC. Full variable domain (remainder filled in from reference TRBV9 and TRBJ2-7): DSGVTQTPKHLITATGQRVTLRCSPRSGDLSVYWYQQSLDQGLQFLIQYYNGEERAKGNILERFSAQQFPDLHSELNLSSLELGDSALYFCASSVDSSGTEQYFGPGTRLTVT.

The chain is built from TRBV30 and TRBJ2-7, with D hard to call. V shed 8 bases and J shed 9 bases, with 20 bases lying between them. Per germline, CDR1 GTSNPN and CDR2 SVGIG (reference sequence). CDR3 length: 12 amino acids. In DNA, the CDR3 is TGTGCCCTTATCCTAACACCCACGAGGCAGTACTTC. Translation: CALILTPTRQYF.

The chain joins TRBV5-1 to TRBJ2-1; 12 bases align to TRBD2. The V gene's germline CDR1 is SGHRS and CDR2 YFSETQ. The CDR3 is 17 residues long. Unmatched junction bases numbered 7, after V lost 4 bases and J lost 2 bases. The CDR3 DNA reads TGCGCCAGCAGCATAGGGCCTAGCGGGAGGGCCTACAATGAGCAGTTCTTC. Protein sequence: CASSIGPSGRAYNEQFF.

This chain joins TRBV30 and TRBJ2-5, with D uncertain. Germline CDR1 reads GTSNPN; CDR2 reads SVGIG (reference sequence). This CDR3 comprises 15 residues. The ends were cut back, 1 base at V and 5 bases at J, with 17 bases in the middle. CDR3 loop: CAWSGGRVVRETQYF. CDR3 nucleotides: TGTGCCTGGAGTGGGGGTCGGGTAGTCCGGGAGACCCAGTACTTC.